These 9 T cell receptor beta chains originate from one sample sequenced in a study of low-dose radiotherapy and immunotherapy resistance in tumors. As for time point: before trial treatment. Alpha- and beta-chain coverage of first-strand cDNA came from TRAV- and TRBV-specific primers. With a constant-region primer and a V-primer adapter, TCRs were subjected to roughly 18 PCR cycles of amplification. TCRdb itself ran the reads through MiXCR, one entry per CDR3 protein. The sample lists 55,000 to 70,000 distinct CDR3 sequences; less than 25% were seen once. This sample comprised PBMCs, obtained before treatment. The receptors here all came from a male donor with prostate cancer.

In this sample, this clonotype turned up many times. This chain joins TRBV29-1 and TRBJ1-2; 10 bases are shared with TRBD1. CDR3 length: 13 residues. Trimming took 1 base from V and 4 from J; bases not matched to a gene: 0. CDR1 is SQVTM and CDR2 is ANQGSEA in the germline V gene. CDR3 protein: CSVEGTGGYGYTF. For the CDR3, the DNA is TGCAGCGTTGAAGGGACAGGGGGCTATGGCTACACCTTC.

The chain carries TRBV6-8 and TRBJ2-7; unclear D gene. The CDR3 is 14 residues long. Germline values: CDR1 MNHGY, CDR2 SAAAGT. Trimming shortened V by 1 base and J by 5 bases, and 12 bases separated the two germline ends. DNA for the CDR3: TGTGCCAGCAGTTACTTTGACTCACGGGACGAGCAGTACTTC. The encoded protein is CASSYFDSRDEQYF.

The rearrangement joins TRBV19 to TRBJ2-7, with D maybe TRBD2 (6 bases). Germline-derived CDR1 and CDR2 are LNHDA and SQIVND (reference sequence). The V end lost 5 bases, the J end lost 5 bases, and 16 bases lay between the germline ends. The CDR3 totals 14 residues. The CDR3 reads CASSPGDSRHEQYF. In DNA form, the CDR3 reads TGTGCCAGTAGTCCGGGAGACTCGCGTCACGAGCAGTACTTC.

This clonotype occurred many times. The J gene is TRBJ1-1, the V gene TRBV29-1; TRBD1 is a possible D gene (6 bases). V lost 7 bases and J lost 1, with 13 bases in between. The germline V gene has CDR1 SQVTM and CDR2 ANQGSEA. This CDR3 has 13 residues. The CDR3 bases are TGCAGCGGAGGGGGGCAGTCGAACACTGAAGCTTTCTTT. Protein sequence: CSGGGQSNTEAFF.

Many counts were recorded for this clonotype. The rearrangement joins TRBV7-9 to TRBJ2-1; 9 bases match TRBD2. Germline assignment: CDR1 SEHNR and CDR2 FQNEAQ (reference sequence). This CDR3 contains 17 residues. V lost 5 bases and J lost 0; bases outside the gene matches: 8. Written as DNA, the CDR3 is TGTGCCAGCAGCACCCGACTAGCGGCCGACTCCTACAATGAGCAGTTCTTC. It translates to CASSTRLAADSYNEQFF.

This clonotype was seen ten or more times. This chain uses TRBV7-8 with TRBJ2-1, with unresolved D. V was trimmed by 10 bases and J by 0 bases, leaving 13 bases between them. The CDR3 has 14 residues. Germline V CDR1 and CDR2: SGHVS, FQNEAQ. Written as DNA, the CDR3 is TGTGCCACTCTCCCCGAGAGCTCCTACAATGAGCAGTTCTTC. It specifies CATLPESSYNEQFF.

The chain has TRBV11-2 and TRBJ2-7, with D possibly TRBD2 on 5 matching bases. Between the trimmed V and J ends, which lost 5 bases and 6 bases, there was a span of 14 bases. Germline CDR1 SGHAT, CDR2 FQNNGV. The CDR3 totals 13 residues. The CDR3 DNA reads as TGTGCCAGCAGCCACCAAACGGCGGGCGAGCAGTACTTC. Translating gives CASSHQTAGEQYF.

To note about this clonotype: A much bigger clone sits one base away, suggesting this may be a read error. The chain couples TRBV27 to TRBJ2-7; D is possibly TRBD1 or TRBD2 (6 bases each). The V gene's germline CDR1 is MNHEY and CDR2 SMNVEV (reference sequence). The CDR3 spans 15 residues. As DNA, the CDR3 is TGTGCCAGCAGTTCTTCTCCCCTTGGGGGGCACGAGCTGTACTTC. Its translation: CASSSSPLGGHELYF.

This chain connects TRBV9 to TRBJ2-1; 7 bases align to TRBD1. The CDR3 totals 14 residues. J gave up 5 bases and V 3 bases, and 5 bases lay outside the gene matches. The germline V gene encodes CDR1 SGDLS and CDR2 YYNGEE. Written as DNA, the CDR3 is TGTGCCAGCAGCGAATCGACAGGGAACAATGAGCAGTTCTTC. Translation: CASSESTGNNEQFF. The full variable domain, in which reference TRBV9 and TRBJ2-1 provide the parts outside the CDR3, is DSGVTQTPKHLITATGQRVTLRCSPRSGDLSVYWYQQSLDQGLQFLIQYYNGEERAKGNILERFSAQQFPDLHSELNLSSLELGDSALYFCASSESTGNNEQFFGPGTRLTVL.